The clone carrying this TCR beta chain was counted between two and nine times. What it binds is not known. The sample originates from a study of Graves' ophthalmopathy and Graves' hyperthyroidism. Ages of hyperthyroidism patients ran from 18 to 65, and their diagnoses were new, under 2 months' duration. Overall study results and limits: Thyroid clonotypes that were expanded above 0.001 frequency mostly also appeared in blood. Built on 13 signatures, a model told ophthalmopathy apart from stable hyperthyroidism with 85% to 90% sensitivity and 81.08% specificity.

RNA transcripts were the source from which TCR beta CDR3 regions were amplified. RT-PCR with HTBI primers came first, then second-round multiplex PCR. TCRdb re-derived calls from the multiplex PCR reads in MiXCR, one entry per CDR3 protein. This table has just over 600,000 distinct CDR3 sequences, around a fifth appearing once. Germline V gives CDR1 DFQATT, CDR2 SNEGSKA (reference sequence). The CDR3 is 11 residues long. The chain joins TRBV20-1 to TRBJ2-7; D gene ambiguous. The sequence was collected from a woman under 30 with stable Graves' hyperthyroidism. Some clones in this sample may be carry-over from other donors' samples. The specimen was peripheral blood. CDR3 sequence: CSLGGPVEQYF. The DNA of the CDR3 is TGCAGCCTCGGTGGCCCCGTCGAGCAGTACTTC.